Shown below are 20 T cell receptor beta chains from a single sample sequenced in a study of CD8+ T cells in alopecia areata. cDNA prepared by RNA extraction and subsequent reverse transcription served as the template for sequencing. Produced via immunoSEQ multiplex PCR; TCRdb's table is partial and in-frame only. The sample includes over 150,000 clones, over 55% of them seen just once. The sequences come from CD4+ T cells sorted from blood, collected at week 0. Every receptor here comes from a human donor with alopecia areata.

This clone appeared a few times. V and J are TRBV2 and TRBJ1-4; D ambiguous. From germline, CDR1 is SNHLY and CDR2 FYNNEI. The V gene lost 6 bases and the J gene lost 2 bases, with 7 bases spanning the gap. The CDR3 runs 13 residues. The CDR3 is CASRDGTNEKLFF. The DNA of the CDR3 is TGTGCCAGCAGGGACGGGACTAATGAAAAACTGTTTTTT.

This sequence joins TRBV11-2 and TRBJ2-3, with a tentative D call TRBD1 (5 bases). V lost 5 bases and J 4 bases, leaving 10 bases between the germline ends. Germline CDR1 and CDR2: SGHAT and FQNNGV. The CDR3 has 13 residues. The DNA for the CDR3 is TGTGCCAGCAGCGCAACAGGACCAGATACGCAGTATTTT. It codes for CASSATGPDTQYF.

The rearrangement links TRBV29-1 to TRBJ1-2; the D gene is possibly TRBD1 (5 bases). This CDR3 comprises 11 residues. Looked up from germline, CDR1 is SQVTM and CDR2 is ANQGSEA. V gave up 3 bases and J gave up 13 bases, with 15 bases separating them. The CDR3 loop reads CSVESGSFPTF. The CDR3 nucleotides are TGCAGCGTTGAGTCAGGGTCCTTTCCCACCTTC.

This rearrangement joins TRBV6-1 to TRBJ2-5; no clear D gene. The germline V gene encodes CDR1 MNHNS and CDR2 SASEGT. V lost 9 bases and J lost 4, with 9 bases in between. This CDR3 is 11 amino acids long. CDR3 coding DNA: TGTGCCAGTGCGGACCGAGAGACCCAGTACTTC. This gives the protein CASADRETQYF.

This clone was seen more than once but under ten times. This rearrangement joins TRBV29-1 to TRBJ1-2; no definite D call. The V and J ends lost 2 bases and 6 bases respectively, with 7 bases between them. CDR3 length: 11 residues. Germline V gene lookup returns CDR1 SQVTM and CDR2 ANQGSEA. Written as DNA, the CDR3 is TGCAGCGTTGAATCTTTAGATGGCTACACCTTC. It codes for CSVESLDGYTF.

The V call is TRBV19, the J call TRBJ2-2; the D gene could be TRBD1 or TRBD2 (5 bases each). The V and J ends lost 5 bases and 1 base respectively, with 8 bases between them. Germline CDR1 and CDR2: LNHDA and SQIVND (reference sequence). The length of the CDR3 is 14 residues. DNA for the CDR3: TGTGCCAGTAGTGGGGGTCTGAACACCGGGGAGCTGTTTTTT. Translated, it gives CASSGGLNTGELFF.

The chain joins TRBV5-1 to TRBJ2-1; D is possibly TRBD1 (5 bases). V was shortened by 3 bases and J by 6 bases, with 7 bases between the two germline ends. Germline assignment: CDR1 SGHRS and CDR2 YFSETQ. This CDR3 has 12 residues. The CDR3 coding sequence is TGCGCCAGCAGCTCAAGGGGCAATGAGCAGTTCTTC. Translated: CASSSRGNEQFF.

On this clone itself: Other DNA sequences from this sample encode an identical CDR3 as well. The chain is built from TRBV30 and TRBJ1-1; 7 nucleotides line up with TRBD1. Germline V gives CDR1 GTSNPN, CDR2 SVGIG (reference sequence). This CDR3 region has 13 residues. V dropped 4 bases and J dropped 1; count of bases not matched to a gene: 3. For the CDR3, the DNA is TGTGCCTGGATTAGGACAGGGAACACTGAAGCTTTCTTT. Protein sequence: CAWIRTGNTEAFF.

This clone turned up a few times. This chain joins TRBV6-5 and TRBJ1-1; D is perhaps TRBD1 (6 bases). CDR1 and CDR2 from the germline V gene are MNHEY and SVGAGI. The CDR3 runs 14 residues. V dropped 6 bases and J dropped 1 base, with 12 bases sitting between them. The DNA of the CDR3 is TGTGCCAGCAGGGACCGGACAGCGAACACTGAAGCTTTCTTT. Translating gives CASRDRTANTEAFF.

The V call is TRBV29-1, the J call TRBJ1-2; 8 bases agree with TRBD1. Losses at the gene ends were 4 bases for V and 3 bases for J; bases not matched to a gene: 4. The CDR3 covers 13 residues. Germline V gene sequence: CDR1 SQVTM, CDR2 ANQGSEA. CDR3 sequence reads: CSVVSGGDYGYTF. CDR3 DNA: TGCAGCGTTGTTTCAGGGGGCGACTATGGCTACACCTTC.

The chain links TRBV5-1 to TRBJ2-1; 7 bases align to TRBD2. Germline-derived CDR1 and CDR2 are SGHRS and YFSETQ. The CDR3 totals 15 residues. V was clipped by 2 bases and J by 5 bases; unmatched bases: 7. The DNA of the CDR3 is TGCGCCAGCAGCTTATCGACTAGCCCTAACAATGAGCAGTTCTTC. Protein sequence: CASSLSTSPNNEQFF.

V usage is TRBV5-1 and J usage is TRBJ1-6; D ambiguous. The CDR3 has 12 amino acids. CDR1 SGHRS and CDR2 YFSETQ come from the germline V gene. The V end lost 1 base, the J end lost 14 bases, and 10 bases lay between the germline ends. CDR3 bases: TGCGCCAGCAGCTTGCACAAAACGACCCTCCACTTT. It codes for CASSLHKTTLHF.

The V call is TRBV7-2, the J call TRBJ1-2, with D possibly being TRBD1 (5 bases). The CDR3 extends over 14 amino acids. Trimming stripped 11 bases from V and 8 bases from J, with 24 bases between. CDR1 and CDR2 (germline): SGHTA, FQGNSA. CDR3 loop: CAGGVGQGVEGYTF. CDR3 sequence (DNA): TGTGCCGGGGGAGTGGGCCAGGGCGTAGAAGGCTACACCTTC.

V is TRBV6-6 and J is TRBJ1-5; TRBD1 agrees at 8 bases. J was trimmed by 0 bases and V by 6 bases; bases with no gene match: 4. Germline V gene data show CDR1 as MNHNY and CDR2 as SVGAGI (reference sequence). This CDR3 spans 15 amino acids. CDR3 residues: CASRDREYSNQPQHF. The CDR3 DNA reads TGTGCCAGCAGGGACAGGGAGTATAGCAATCAGCCCCAGCATTTT.

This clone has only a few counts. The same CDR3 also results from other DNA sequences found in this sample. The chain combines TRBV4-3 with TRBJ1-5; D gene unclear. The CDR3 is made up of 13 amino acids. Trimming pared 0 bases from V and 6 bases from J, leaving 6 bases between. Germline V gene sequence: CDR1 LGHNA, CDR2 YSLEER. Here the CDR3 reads CASSQEEFQPQHF. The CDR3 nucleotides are TGCGCCAGCAGCCAAGAGGAGTTTCAGCCCCAGCATTTT.

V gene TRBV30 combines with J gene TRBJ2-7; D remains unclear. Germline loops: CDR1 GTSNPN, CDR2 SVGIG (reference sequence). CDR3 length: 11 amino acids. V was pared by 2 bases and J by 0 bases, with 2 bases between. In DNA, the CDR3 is TGTGCCTGGAGTTTCTCCTACGAGCAGTACTTC. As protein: CAWSFSYEQYF. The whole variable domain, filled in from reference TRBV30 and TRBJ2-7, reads SQTIHQWPATLVQPVGSPLSLECTVEGTSNPNLYWYRQAAGRGLQLLFYSVGIGQISSEVPQNLSASRPQDRQFILSSKKLLLSDSGFYLCAWSFSYEQYFGPGTRLTVT.

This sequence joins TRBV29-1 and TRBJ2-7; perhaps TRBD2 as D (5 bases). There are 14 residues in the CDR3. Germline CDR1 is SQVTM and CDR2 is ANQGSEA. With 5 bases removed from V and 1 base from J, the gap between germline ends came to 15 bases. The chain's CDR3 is CSVSFSSVSYEQYF. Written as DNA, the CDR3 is TGCAGCGTTAGTTTTAGTAGCGTATCCTACGAGCAGTACTTC.

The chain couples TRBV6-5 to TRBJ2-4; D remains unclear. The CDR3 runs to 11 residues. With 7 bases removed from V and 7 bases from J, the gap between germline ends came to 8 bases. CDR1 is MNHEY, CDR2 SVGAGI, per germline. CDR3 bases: TGTGCCAGCAATAGGGATAACATTCAGTACTTC. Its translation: CASNRDNIQYF.

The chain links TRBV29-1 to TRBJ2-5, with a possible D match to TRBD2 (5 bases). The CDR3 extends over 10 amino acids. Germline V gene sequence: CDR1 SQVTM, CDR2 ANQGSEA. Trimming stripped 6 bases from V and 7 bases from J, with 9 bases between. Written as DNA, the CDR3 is TGCAGCGTCGGGGATGGGACCCAGTACTTC. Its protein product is CSVGDGTQYF.

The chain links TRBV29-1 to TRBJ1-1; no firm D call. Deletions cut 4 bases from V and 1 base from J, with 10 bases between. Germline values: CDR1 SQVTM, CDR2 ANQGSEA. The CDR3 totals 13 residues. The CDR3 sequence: CSVVKGRNTEAFF. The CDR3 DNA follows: TGCAGCGTTGTAAAGGGCCGGAACACTGAAGCTTTCTTT.